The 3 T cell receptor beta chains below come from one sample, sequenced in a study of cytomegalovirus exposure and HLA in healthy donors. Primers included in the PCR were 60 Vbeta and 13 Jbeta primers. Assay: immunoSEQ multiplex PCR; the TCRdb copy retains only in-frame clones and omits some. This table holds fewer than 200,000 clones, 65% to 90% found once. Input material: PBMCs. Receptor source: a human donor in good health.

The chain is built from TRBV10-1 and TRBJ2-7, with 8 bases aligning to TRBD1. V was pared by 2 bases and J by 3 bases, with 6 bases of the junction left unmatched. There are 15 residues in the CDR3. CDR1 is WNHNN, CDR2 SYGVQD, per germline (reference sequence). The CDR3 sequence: CASSEPRDRRYEQYF. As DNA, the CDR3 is TGCGCCAGCAGTGAGCCACGGGACAGGCGCTACGAGCAGTACTTC.

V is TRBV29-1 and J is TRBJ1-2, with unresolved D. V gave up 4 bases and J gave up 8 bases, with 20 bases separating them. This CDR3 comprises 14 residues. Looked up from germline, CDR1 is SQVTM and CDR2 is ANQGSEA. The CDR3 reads CSVVMVGVLLGYTF. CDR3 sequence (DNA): TGCAGCGTTGTAATGGTCGGAGTTCTTCTCGGCTACACCTTC.

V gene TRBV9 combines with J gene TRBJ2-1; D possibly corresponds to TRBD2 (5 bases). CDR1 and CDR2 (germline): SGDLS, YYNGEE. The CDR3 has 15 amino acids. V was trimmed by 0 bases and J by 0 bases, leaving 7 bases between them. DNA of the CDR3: TGTGCCAGCAGCGTAGCAGCGGACTCCTACAATGAGCAGTTCTTC. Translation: CASSVAADSYNEQFF.